This T cell receptor beta chain comes out of a study of CD8 T cells in Susac syndrome. The study, taken as a whole, reports: The study's TCR sequencing and HLA analysis drew on a certain number of individuals. That number was acknowledged as relatively small.

With respect to this clonotype: Its cognate antigen is unknown.

The study sequenced TCR beta in blood CD8+ and CD4+ T cells. The RNA input was about 0.5 to 1 ug, and it was reverse transcribed with random hexamers. TCRdb used MiXCR to reprocess the immunoSEQ multiplex PCR reads, holding one entry per CDR3 protein. The sample lists over 350,000 distinct CDR3 sequences, more than 80% occurring once. Material: CD8+ T cells from PBMCs. This TCR was recovered from a human donor with multiple sclerosis.

The CDR3 loop reads CAWSENPEAFF. In DNA form, the CDR3 reads TGTGCCTGGAGTGAAAACCCTGAAGCTTTCTTT. The genes are TRBV30 and TRBJ1-1; D ambiguous. The CDR3 contains 11 residues. Germline CDR1 GTSNPN, CDR2 SVGIG (reference sequence). V was shortened by 1 base and J by 6 bases, with 6 bases between the two germline ends.